This T cell receptor (beta chain) was retrieved from a study of T-cell reconstitution after alpha-beta-depleted transplantation in children. Trimming took 0 bases from V and 4 from J, leaving 8 bases between them. The CDR3 is made up of 13 amino acids. Germline CDR1 and CDR2: GTSNPN and SVGIG (reference sequence). A single count supports this clonotype. The antigen remains undetermined. Notes on the study in general: Surviving recipient cells, namely T cells and thymic progenitors, were the source of high day-60 TCRbeta diversity in some patients. The main origin of T-cell counts and diversity one year after transplant was newly produced T cells. Expanded graft clones numbering several hundred reportedly gave rise to alpha-beta T cells about two months after transplant.

Preparation of the TCRbeta library used unique molecular identifiers. In TCRdb, the PCR reads were re-called with MiXCR into one record per CDR3 protein. The top ten hold 29% of the sample, which has hundreds of thousands of distinct CDR3 sequences, 15% to 20% seen once. The receptor's source is a boy under two years old who had a stem cell transplant for Wiskott-Aldrich syndrome, so the T cells may come from the graft donor. Sequences were derived from PBMCs, mostly from graft donor cells, sampled 360 days after TCRalphabeta/CD19-depleted stem cell transplant. This sequence joins TRBV30 and TRBJ2-3, with D possibly being TRBD2 (6 bases). CDR3 DNA sequence: TGTGCCTGGAGTGTGGGAGGCCCAGATACGCAGTATTTT. As protein: CAWSVGGPDTQYF.